Listed below are T cell receptor beta chains from one sample, sequenced in a study of blood T cell repertoires in COVID-19. Using immunoSEQ multiplex PCR, the repertoire was profiled, and TCRdb retains in-frame clones only, with some absent. The sample consists of fewer than 350,000 clones, 85% of them appearing once. Sequencing used PBMCs or T cells enriched from blood (not recorded which). The receptors stem from a woman aged 25 to 39 who had been exposed to COVID-19. Both conserved end residues are part of each CDR3. Each record gives: J gene, V gene, D gene, clone size, CDR3 protein, CDR3 DNA. D genes are given only for firm matches. Clone size is given for some rows only: seen once, a few or many times, or a class if the clone is expanded.

TRBJ2-1 TRBV7-2 TRBD2 - CASGLAAYNEQFF TGTGCCTCGGGGCTAGCGGCCTACAATGAGCAGTTCTTC
TRBJ1-2 TRBV3-1/TRBV3-2 TRBD1 once CASSHLRTGGNGYTF TGTGCCAGCAGCCACTTACGGACAGGGGGAAATGGCTACACCTTC
TRBJ1-1 TRBV9 - - CASSVAGGAGTEAFF TGTGCCAGCAGCGTAGCTGGCGGGGCAGGCACTGAAGCTTTCTTT
TRBJ2-1 TRBV9 - few CASSPRASEDNEQFF TGTGCCAGCAGCCCCCGGGCTAGCGAGGACAATGAGCAGTTCTTC
TRBJ2-3 TRBV15 TRBD1 - CATSSKLGTGTADTQYF TGTGCCACCAGCAGCAAGCTAGGGACAGGTACCGCAGATACGCAGTATTTT
TRBJ1-1 TRBV19 - - CASSIRGGVNTEAFF TGTGCCAGTAGTATACGCGGAGGAGTGAACACTGAAGCTTTCTTT
TRBJ1-1 TRBV2 - - CASRITGNTEAFF TGTGCCAGCAGGATAACAGGTAACACTGAAGCTTTCTTT
TRBJ1-3 TRBV6-6 - - CASSPGTRSLRSGNTIYF TGTGCCAGCAGTCCCGGGACAAGGAGCTTAAGGTCTGGAAACACCATATATTTT
TRBJ1-5 TRBV10-2 - - CASLQVSGQPQHF TGCGCCTCACTACAGGTCTCGGGTCAGCCCCAGCATTTT
TRBJ2-1 TRBV12-5 - - CASGYLEHEQFF TGTGCTAGTGGGTATCTAGAACATGAGCAGTTCTTC
TRBJ1-1 TRBV4-2 - - CASSQAWQENTEAFF TGTGCCAGCAGCCAAGCCTGGCAGGAAAACACTGAAGCTTTCTTT
TRBJ2-1 TRBV28 TRBD2 once CASSTMTSGSRDEQFF TGTGCCAGCAGTACTATGACTAGCGGGAGTAGAGATGAGCAGTTCTTC
TRBJ1-6 TRBV15 - - CATSPRTGQDSPLHF TGTGCCACCAGCCCGCGAACAGGGCAAGATTCACCCCTCCACTTT
TRBJ2-7 TRBV5-4 - - CASSLVVHSLTYEQYF TGTGCCAGCAGCTTGGTAGTCCACTCTTTAACCTACGAGCAGTACTTC
TRBJ1-1 TRBV2 - - CASSTSRGTEAFF TGTGCCAGCAGCACTTCTAGGGGAACTGAAGCTTTCTTT
TRBJ2-1 TRBV19 TRBD2 - CASSSGPGGSYNEQFF TGTGCCAGTAGTTCGGGACCGGGGGGGTCGTACAATGAGCAGTTCTTC
TRBJ2-3 TRBV6-5 - - CASSYSWTEGTQYF TGTGCCAGCAGTTACTCGTGGACAGAAGGTACGCAGTATTTT
TRBJ2-7 TRBV5-4 TRBD1 - CASSGQGKVEQYF TGTGCCAGCAGCGGACAGGGAAAAGTCGAGCAGTACTTC
TRBJ1-1 TRBV4-3 - - CASSQDRVAEAFF TGCGCCAGCAGCCAAGATCGGGTGGCTGAAGCTTTCTTT
TRBJ2-3 TRBV30 TRBD2 - CAGIGTSGGNTQYF TGTGCCGGAATAGGGACTAGCGGGGGGAATACGCAGTATTTT
TRBJ1-3 TRBV27 TRBD1 - CASTSGTGKPSSGNTIYF TGTGCCAGCACTTCAGGGACAGGGAAACCCAGCTCTGGAAACACCATATATTTT
TRBJ1-5 TRBV19 TRBD1 - CASSRDRDQPQHF TGTGCCAGTAGTCGGGACAGGGATCAGCCCCAGCATTTT
TRBJ1-5 TRBV6-6 - - CASSYRGSGNQPQHF TGTGCCAGCAGTTACAGGGGAAGTGGCAATCAGCCCCAGCATTTT
TRBJ2-2 TRBV4-2 TRBD2 - CASSQGGGRNTGELFF TGTGCCAGCAGCCAAGGAGGCGGGAGAAACACCGGGGAGCTGTTTTTT
TRBJ2-1 TRBV4-1 - few CASSQDNGLPPRQFF TGCGCCAGCAGCCAAGATAACGGACTACCCCCACGGCAGTTCTTC
TRBJ2-7 TRBV3-1/TRBV3-2 TRBD2 - CASSQEGLAGVEQYF TGTGCCAGCAGCCAAGAGGGCCTAGCGGGAGTCGAGCAGTACTTC
TRBJ1-5 TRBV10-3 - - CAISEKGTGGSNQPQHF TGTGCCATCAGTGAAAAGGGGACCGGGGGTAGCAATCAGCCCCAGCATTTT
TRBJ2-2 TRBV27 - - CASTNGYRFQGYTGELFF TGTGCCAGCACCAACGGGTACCGTTTTCAGGGGTACACCGGGGAGCTGTTTTTT
TRBJ1-2 TRBV5-4 - - CASSSPFEGYTF TGTGCCAGCAGCTCACCCTTTGAGGGCTACACCTTC
TRBJ2-1 TRBV27 - - CASSLGPSSYNEQFF TGTGCCAGCAGTTTGGGGCCCAGCTCCTACAATGAGCAGTTCTTC
TRBJ2-1 TRBV28 TRBD2 - CASSLAGGENEQFF TGTGCCAGCAGTTTAGCGGGAGGGGAAAATGAGCAGTTCTTC
TRBJ1-1 TRBV2 - - CASSGDGATNTEAFF TGTGCCAGCAGTGGGGATGGGGCGACGAACACTGAAGCTTTCTTT
TRBJ1-5 TRBV6-5 - - CASRPRSPRNQPQHF TGTGCCAGCAGACCGAGGAGTCCCCGAAATCAGCCCCAGCATTTT
TRBJ1-1 TRBV28 - - CASSFVWGQNTEAFF TGTGCCAGCAGTTTTGTTTGGGGGCAGAACACTGAAGCTTTCTTT
TRBJ1-2 TRBV28 - - CASSPLAGDGYTF TGTGCCAGCAGCCCACTGGCAGGGGATGGCTACACCTTC
TRBJ1-2 TRBV9 - - CASSPRESGHNYGYTF TGTGCCAGCAGCCCCCGGGAATCCGGGCATAACTATGGCTACACCTTC
TRBJ1-2 TRBV28 - - CASSPLAGVGNYGYTF TGTGCCAGCAGTCCCCTGGCAGGGGTTGGTAACTATGGCTACACCTTC
TRBJ1-4 TRBV24-1 TRBD1 - CATSEFPATGGTEKLFF TGTGCCACCAGTGAATTCCCCGCGACAGGGGGTACGGAAAAACTGTTTTTT
TRBJ1-4 TRBV30 TRBD1 - CAWSIGTGGEKLFF TGTGCCTGGAGTATCGGGACAGGGGGGGAAAAACTGTTTTTT
TRBJ1-6 TRBV9 TRBD1 once CASSLRQGQNSPLHF TGTGCCAGCAGCTTGCGACAGGGTCAAAATTCACCCCTCCACTTT
TRBJ1-1 TRBV11-2 TRBD1 - CASSVQGAKTEAFF TGTGCCAGCAGCGTACAGGGGGCGAAGACTGAAGCTTTCTTT
TRBJ1-3 TRBV12-5 TRBD1 - CASGSPGTGTGNTIYF TGTGCTAGTGGTTCTCCCGGGACAGGGACAGGGAACACCATATATTTT
TRBJ2-7 TRBV18 TRBD1 - CASSPPGQGTSEQYF TGTGCCAGCTCACCACCGGGACAGGGAACCAGCGAGCAGTACTTC
TRBJ2-2 TRBV7-9 - - CASSEFTGELFF TGTGCCAGCAGCGAGTTTACCGGGGAGCTGTTTTTT
TRBJ1-1 TRBV5-1 TRBD1 - CASTRQGNTEAFF TGCGCCAGTACGAGACAGGGAAACACTGAAGCTTTCTTT
TRBJ2-4 TRBV3-1/TRBV3-2 TRBD1 few CASSQRDRGVAKNIQYF TGTGCCAGCAGCCAACGTGACAGGGGCGTTGCCAAAAACATTCAGTACTTC
TRBJ1-2 TRBV19 TRBD1 - CASAYLDRGNGYTF TGTGCCAGTGCTTATTTGGACAGGGGGAATGGCTACACCTTC
TRBJ2-2 TRBV7-9 TRBD2 - CASSLGGRPNTGELFF TGTGCCAGCAGCTTAGGCGGGAGACCGAACACCGGGGAGCTGTTTTTT
TRBJ2-7 TRBV28 TRBD1 once CASSSPRQGLSDEQYF TGTGCCAGCAGCAGTCCTCGACAGGGCCTCTCCGACGAGCAGTACTTC
TRBJ2-7 TRBV7-8 - - CASSLDRTDAFEQYF TGTGCCAGCAGCTTAGACCGGACAGATGCCTTCGAGCAGTACTTC
TRBJ2-7 TRBV12-3/TRBV12-4 - - CASREGRLYEQYF TGTGCCAGCAGGGAGGGACGGCTCTACGAGCAGTACTTC